Following are 8 T cell receptor beta chains from one sample sequenced in a study of cytomegalovirus exposure and HLA in healthy donors (TCRdb year 2017). The library was obtained by the immunoSEQ multiplex PCR assay. For the multiplex PCR, a mixture combining 60 forward primers for TCR Vbeta segments and 13 reverse primers for TCR Jbeta segments was used. This immuneACCESS table, as held by TCRdb, lists in-frame sequences with V and J called but not all clones. Of the missing ones, under half trace to an unresolved V gene in checked studies; the others have no known cause. A total of approximately 200,000 clones appear in this sample, 75% to 80% of them only once. The ten largest clones represent around 2% of the sample. The sequenced sample was PBMCs. These receptor sequences come from a man in his late teens or twenties in good health and CMV-seronegative.

The rearrangement joins TRBV7-9 to TRBJ1-1, with 10 bases that match TRBD1. V gave up 5 bases and J gave up 1 base; unmatched junction bases: 7. This CDR3 has 16 amino acids. Germline CDR1 is SEHNR and CDR2 is FQNEAQ (reference sequence). The CDR3 here is CASSPTGGLPNTEAFF. The CDR3 DNA sequence: TGTGCCAGCAGCCCGACAGGGGGCCTACCGAACACTGAAGCTTTCTTT.

This clone was counted between two and nine times. For the CDR3, the DNA is TGTGCCAGCAGCCCGCAGGGGGCGATCGGGGAGCTGTTTTTT. Translation gives CASSPQGAIGELFF. The chain carries TRBV11-2 and TRBJ2-2; 8 bases are shared with TRBD1. Germline assignment: CDR1 SGHAT and CDR2 FQNNGV. The CDR3 runs 14 residues. V shed 5 bases, J shed 7 bases, and the junction held 6 bases outside the gene matches.

This clone was observed a handful of times. The genes are TRBV28 and TRBJ2-5, with D possibly TRBD2 on 6 matching bases. Germline V CDR1 and CDR2: MDHEN, SYDVKM. CDR3 length: 13 residues. Deletions cut 7 bases from V and 2 bases from J, with 11 bases between. The CDR3 loop is CASTDYQQETQYF. Written as DNA, the CDR3 is TGTGCCAGCACGGACTACCAACAAGAGACCCAGTACTTC.

The V and J genes are TRBV29-1 and TRBJ2-3, with TRBD2 as a possible D gene (6 bases). Trimming pared 7 bases from V and 7 bases from J, leaving 15 bases between. CDR1 and CDR2 (germline): SQVTM, ANQGSEA. The CDR3 runs to 12 residues. CDR3 sequence: CSAQGGFNTQYF. The CDR3 DNA is TGCAGCGCCCAGGGAGGTTTTAATACGCAGTATTTT.

V and J are TRBV10-3 and TRBJ1-2, with a possible D match to TRBD1 (6 bases). This CDR3 has 15 amino acids. The ends were cut back, 3 bases at V and 2 bases at J, with 13 bases in the middle. The V gene's germline CDR1 is ENHRY and CDR2 SYGVKD. The CDR3: CAISESDSLNYGYTF. In nucleotides, the CDR3 is TGTGCCATCAGTGAATCGGACAGTCTCAACTATGGCTACACCTTC.

The chain employs TRBV5-1 and TRBJ2-5; D not certain. Germline lookup yields CDR1 SGHRS and CDR2 YFSETQ. The V and J ends lost 4 bases and 5 bases respectively, with 12 bases between them. This CDR3 comprises 13 residues. The CDR3 loop reads CASSLTVTETQYF. CDR3 sequence (DNA): TGCGCCAGCAGCCTAACCGTAACGGAGACCCAGTACTTC.

J is TRBJ2-2 and V is TRBV25-1; maybe TRBD1 (7 bases). CDR1 and CDR2 (germline): MGHDK, SYGVNS. Trimming left V 2 bases short and J 4 bases short, with 11 bases between. The length of the CDR3 is 15 residues. The CDR3 nucleotides read TGTGCCAGCAGTGAAGGACAGGAGGGCACCGGGGAGCTGTTTTTT. Translation gives CASSEGQEGTGELFF.

The rearrangement uses TRBV15 and TRBJ2-5, with 8 bases matching TRBD2. The CDR3 runs to 15 residues. With V trimmed by 0 bases and J by 8 bases, 8 bases remained unmatched. The V gene's germline CDR1 is LNHNV and CDR2 YYDKDF (reference sequence). CDR3 sequence (DNA): TGTGCCACCAGCAGAGAGATTAGCGGGACCGTTACCCAGTACTTC. Protein product: CATSREISGTVTQYF. The full variable domain, rest sourced from reference TRBV15 and TRBJ2-5, is DAMVIQNPRYQVTQFGKPVTLSCSQTLNHNVMYWYQQKSSQAPKLLFHYYDKDFNNEADTPDNFQSRRPNTSFCFLDIRSPGLGDTAMYLCATSREISGTVTQYFGPGTRLLVL.